A selection of T cell receptor beta chains follows, all from one sample in a study of T cells after posttransplantation cyclophosphamide. Assay: immunoSEQ multiplex PCR; the TCRdb copy retains only in-frame clones and omits some. Observed in the sample are roughly 7,500 clones, none of them singletons. The specimen was PBMCs, collected after allogeneic stem cell transplant with posttransplant cyclophosphamide. The receptors were sampled from a young adult male patient who received an allogeneic stem cell transplant from an unrelated donor, was CMV-positive, and had acute and chronic GVHD. The graft donor may have given rise to some T cells. Both conserved end residues are part of each CDR3. A D gene is named only where the DNA matches it firmly. The size field is filled for only some rows; it gives once, few, many or a size class.

clone_size | d_call | j_call | v_call | cdr3_nt | cdr3_aa
many | . | TRBJ1-2 | TRBV7-8 | TGTGCCAGCAGCCGCGATGACTATGGCTACACCTTC | CASSRDDYGYTF
many | . | TRBJ1-4 | TRBV6-5 | TGTGCCAGCAGTTACTCAGGAGGGGCAAGAGGGGAAAAACTGTTTTTT | CASSYSGGARGEKLFF
many | TRBD2 | TRBJ2-1 | TRBV7-2 | TGTGCCAGCAGGGGGGGGGAGCGCTTAAATGAGCAGTTCTTC | CASRGGERLNEQFF
many | TRBD2 | TRBJ2-1 | TRBV9 | TGTGCCAGCAGCAGACGGACTAGCGGGGCCTACAATGAGCAGTTCTTC | CASSRRTSGAYNEQFF
medium-sized | . | TRBJ1-4 | TRBV19 | TGTGCCAGTAGTTATCGGGGAGTTAATGAAAAACTGTTTTTT | CASSYRGVNEKLFF
many | . | TRBJ2-5 | TRBV2 | TGTGCCAGCAACGCGGGACGGCGAATGGAGACCCAGTACTTC | CASNAGRRMETQYF
many | . | TRBJ2-1 | TRBV7-2 | TGTGCCAGCAGCTTAGTGGGGAGGAATGAGCAGTTCTTC | CASSLVGRNEQFF
many | . | TRBJ2-5 | TRBV10-3 | TGTGCCACCTCTGGGGGGACAGCACAAGAGACCCAGTACTTC | CATSGGTAQETQYF
many | TRBD1 | TRBJ2-5 | TRBV4-2 | TGTGCCAGCAGCTGGGACAGAGAAGAGACCCAGTACTTC | CASSWDREETQYF
medium-sized | . | TRBJ1-3 | TRBV6-5 | TGTGCCAGCAGTAAACAGGGAACTGGAAACACCATATATTTT | CASSKQGTGNTIYF
many | . | TRBJ1-2 | TRBV9 | TGTGCCAGCAGCGTCCGGGGGACGCCTAACTATGGCTACACCTTC | CASSVRGTPNYGYTF
many | TRBD2 | TRBJ2-5 | TRBV7-9 | TGTGCCAGCAGCTTCACGCCACTAGCGGGGTTAAAAGAGACCCAGTACTTC | CASSFTPLAGLKETQYF
. | TRBD1 | TRBJ1-4 | TRBV5-5 | TGTGCCAGCAGCTTTGGGACAGGGAATGAAAAACTGTTTTTT | CASSFGTGNEKLFF
many | . | TRBJ1-5 | TRBV19 | TGTGCCAGTGAAACAGGAGATTATAGCAATCAGCCCCAGCATTTT | CASETGDYSNQPQHF
many | TRBD1 | TRBJ2-7 | TRBV5-1 | TGCGCCAGCAGCCCGGAACAGGGGGACGAGCAGTACTTC | CASSPEQGDEQYF
many | TRBD1 | TRBJ1-1 | TRBV30 | TGTGCCTGGAGGACAGGGTTGAACACTGAAGCTTTCTTT | CAWRTGLNTEAFF
many | . | TRBJ1-1 | TRBV7-2 | TGTGCCAGCAGCTTAGATCCGGGTTTTGAAGCTTTCTTT | CASSLDPGFEAFF
many | TRBD1 | TRBJ1-4 | TRBV4-1 | TGCGCCAGCAGCCAAGGTTTGGGGACAGGGAGTGAAAAACTGTTTTTT | CASSQGLGTGSEKLFF
many | TRBD2 | TRBJ2-3 | TRBV5-1 | TGCGCCAGCAGCTTGGCTAGCGGGGGGGCATCAGATACGCAGTATTTT | CASSLASGGASDTQYF
medium-sized | TRBD1 | TRBJ1-3 | TRBV5-5 | TGTGCCAGCAGCGTCGACAGGGGCTCTGGAAACACCATATATTTT | CASSVDRGSGNTIYF
many | TRBD2 | TRBJ2-5 | TRBV7-9 | TGTGCCAGCAGCTTAGCGCCCGGGGGGGTTGGAGAGACCCAGTACTTC | CASSLAPGGVGETQYF
many | TRBD1 | TRBJ1-4 | TRBV28 | TGTGCCAGCACCTTGGGGACAGGGACTGAAAAACTGTTTTTT | CASTLGTGTEKLFF
many | TRBD1 | TRBJ1-6 | TRBV7-2 | TGTGCCAGCAGCTTTGATTCAGGGGGCTCACCCCTCCACTTT | CASSFDSGGSPLHF
medium-sized | . | TRBJ1-4 | TRBV5-4 | TGTGCCAGCAGCTCCCTTCCGGGTGCAACTAATGAAAAACTGTTTTTT | CASSSLPGATNEKLFF
many | TRBD2 | TRBJ2-7 | TRBV5-1 | TGCGCCAGCAGCTTGGGGGCGGGGGATTACTACGAGCAGTACTTC | CASSLGAGDYYEQYF
many | . | TRBJ1-1 | TRBV4-1 | TGCGCCAGCAGCCAAGTGGGGGCGAACACTGAAGCTTTCTTT | CASSQVGANTEAFF
many | . | TRBJ1-2 | TRBV2 | TGTGCCAGCAGTGGTCTCAACCGGGGGGGCTACACCTTC | CASSGLNRGGYTF
many | . | TRBJ1-2 | TRBV9 | TGTGCCAGGGGGGGTGGCTACACCTTC | CARGGGYTF
many | TRBD1 | TRBJ1-2 | TRBV5-4 | TGTGCCAGCAGCTATGGACAGGGGGTTGGAGGCTACACCTTC | CASSYGQGVGGYTF
many | TRBD1 | TRBJ1-4 | TRBV19 | TGTGCCAGTAGTGCCTGGACAGGGATGCGGGAAAAACTGTTTTTT | CASSAWTGMREKLFF
medium-sized | . | TRBJ1-1 | TRBV11-2 | TGTGCCAGCAGAAGCAGGGGACGGTTCGGAATGAACACTGAAGCTTTCTTT | CASRSRGRFGMNTEAFF
many | . | TRBJ2-5 | TRBV2 | TGTGCCAGCAGTGAATGGAACAGGATTCAAGAGACCCAGTACTTC | CASSEWNRIQETQYF
many | TRBD1 | TRBJ2-4 | TRBV7-9 | TGTGCCAGCAGCTTAGGGGACAGGGGGGACATTCAGTACTTC | CASSLGDRGDIQYF
many | . | TRBJ2-3 | TRBV5-6 | TGTGCCAGCAGCCTGATCCCGGACTCTAGCACAGATACGCAGTATTTT | CASSLIPDSSTDTQYF
many | . | TRBJ2-1 | TRBV6-5 | TGTGCCAGCAGCTTATCGTACGGAGGGGACAATGAGCAGTTCTTC | CASSLSYGGDNEQFF
. | . | TRBJ2-2 | TRBV30 | TGTGCCCGGAGTGCCGGAAAATTCACCGGGGAGCCGTTTTTT | CARSAGKFTGEPFF
many | . | TRBJ2-3 | TRBV12-1 | TGTGCCAGCAGCTACGGAATTCGGGGTAGCACAGATACGCAGTATTTT | CASSYGIRGSTDTQYF
many | . | TRBJ2-3 | TRBV10-3 | TGTGCCATCGGAGGGCCTCCGCGTGATACGCAGTATTTT | CAIGGPPRDTQYF
many | TRBD2 | TRBJ2-3 | TRBV15 | TGTGCCACCAGCAGAGCTATCGGGACTAGCGGATCCACAGATACGCAGTATTTT | CATSRAIGTSGSTDTQYF
many | . | TRBJ2-7 | TRBV5-6 | TGTGCCAGCAGTTTACTAGATACCTACGAGCAGTACTTC | CASSLLDTYEQYF
many | TRBD2 | TRBJ2-1 | TRBV6-5 | TGTGCCAGCAGCTGGACTAGCGGGGGGGCCAATGAGCAGTTCTTC | CASSWTSGGANEQFF
many | . | TRBJ1-1 | TRBV6-6 | TGTGCCAGCACGGGCAGGGCGCGGGGCACTGAAGCTTTCTTT | CASTGRARGTEAFF
many | . | TRBJ1-4 | TRBV4-2 | TGTGCCAGCAGCCAAGAAGGGGGAACTAAAGAAAAACTGTTTTTT | CASSQEGGTKEKLFF
many | . | TRBJ2-4 | TRBV7-2 | TGTGCCAGCAGCCCCCCTTGGCCGGGCATTCAGTACTTC | CASSPPWPGIQYF
many | . | TRBJ1-2 | TRBV7-9 | TGTGCCAGCAGCTTAAAGAGGGACTATGGCTACACCTTC | CASSLKRDYGYTF
many | . | TRBJ1-2 | TRBV30 | TGTGCCTGGAGCCCAGGGGTCGGCTACACCTTC | CAWSPGVGYTF
many | TRBD1 | TRBJ2-5 | TRBV5-1 | TGCGCCAGTAAAGGGACAGGAATCTCGGGAGAGACCCAGTACTTC | CASKGTGISGETQYF
many | TRBD1 | TRBJ2-2 | TRBV13 | TGTGCCAGCAGCTCCTGGGACAGGGGCGGCGGGGAGCTGTTTTTT | CASSSWDRGGGELFF
few | TRBD2 | TRBJ2-5 | TRBV11-2 | TGTGCCAGCAGCTTAGCTACTAGCGGGGGCGCGGGGACCCAGTACTTC | CASSLATSGGAGTQYF
many | TRBD2 | TRBJ2-1 | TRBV7-2 | TGTGCCAGCAGCTTTAGGACCGGTTTGAGCGGGGGGAATGAGCAGTTCTTC | CASSFRTGLSGGNEQFF
many | . | TRBJ1-1 | TRBV5-4 | TGTGCCAGCAGCTTGGCGCCGGCGGGTGAAGCTTTCTTT | CASSLAPAGEAFF
many | . | TRBJ1-1 | TRBV21-1 | . | CASCLGRVGVGTEAFF
medium-sized | . | TRBJ2-7 | TRBV4-1 | TGCGCCAGCAGCCAAGATATATTGGGCCCTGGGCGCAGCCCCTACGAGCAGTACTTC | CASSQDILGPGRSPYEQYF
medium-sized | TRBD1 | TRBJ1-2 | TRBV29-1 | TGCAGCGCCCCCGTATACAGGGGGGATAGGATGGACTATGGCTACACCTTC | CSAPVYRGDRMDYGYTF
large | TRBD1 | TRBJ2-3 | TRBV28 | TGTGCCAGCAGTTTATCAGGGGGAGATACGCAGTATTTT | CASSLSGGDTQYF
many | TRBD1 | TRBJ1-5 | TRBV29-1 | TGCAGCGTTGAAACGGCAGGGGGCTTGAATCAGCCCCAGCATTTT | CSVETAGGLNQPQHF
many | . | TRBJ2-1 | TRBV6-5 | TGTGCCAGCAGTTACAGAGTCTCCTACAATGAGCAGTTCTTC | CASSYRVSYNEQFF
many | TRBD1 | TRBJ1-2 | TRBV5-1 | TGCGCCAGCAGCGGGGACAGGGGGGCTGTTAACTATGGCTACACCTTC | CASSGDRGAVNYGYTF
many | TRBD1 | TRBJ2-5 | TRBV11-3 | TGTGCCAGCAGCTTTCGGACAGGGGGTGAAGAGACCCAGTACTTC | CASSFRTGGEETQYF